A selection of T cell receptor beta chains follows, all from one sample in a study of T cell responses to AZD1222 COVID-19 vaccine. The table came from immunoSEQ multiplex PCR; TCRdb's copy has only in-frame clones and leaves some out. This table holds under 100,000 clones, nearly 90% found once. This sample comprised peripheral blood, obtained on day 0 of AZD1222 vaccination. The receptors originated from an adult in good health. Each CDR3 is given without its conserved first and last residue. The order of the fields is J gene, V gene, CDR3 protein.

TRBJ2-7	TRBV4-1	ASSQGTPLGFYEQY
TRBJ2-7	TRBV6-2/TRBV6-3	ASSRTQTEGIISYEQY
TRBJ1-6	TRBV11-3	ASSPSRGSLSPLH
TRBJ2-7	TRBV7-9	ASSLGAPDEQY
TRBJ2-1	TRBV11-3	ASSPAGGLNEQF
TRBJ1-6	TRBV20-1	SASKLDRGFSPLH
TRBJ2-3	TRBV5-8	ASSPGQVETDTQY
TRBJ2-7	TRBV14	ASSQEIGGEFEQY
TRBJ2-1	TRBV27	ASSRWGTSGGNEQF
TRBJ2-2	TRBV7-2	ASSPPNSRELF
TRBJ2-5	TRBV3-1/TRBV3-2	ASSPPSPDPGAETQY
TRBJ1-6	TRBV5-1	ASKEGVGNSPLH
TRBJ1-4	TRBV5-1	ASSSRTGGEKLF
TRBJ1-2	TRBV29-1	SVGLGTKRYT
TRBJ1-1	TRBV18	ASSPGLGTEAF
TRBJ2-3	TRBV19	ASNAGQGPDTQY
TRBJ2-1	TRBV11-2	ASSFGAGSSYNEQF